This T cell receptor beta chain appears in the sequencing data of a study of T cell repertoires in cytomegalovirus infection. Study-level background: TCR beta signatures that were public indicated CMV infection and matching HLA type. General study findings and limits: Based on cumulative public TCR beta family frequency, carriers of CMV plus the relevant HLA were identified.

TCRdb called the reads again in MiXCR, with one record for every CDR3 protein. This table holds about 570,000 distinct CDR3 sequences, over 35% found once. The CDR3 consists of 19 residues. J lost 2 bases, V lost 5 bases, and 17 bases had no gene match. Looked up from germline, CDR1 is MNHNY and CDR2 is SVGAGI (reference sequence). The table lists this clonotype with a few counts. What it recognizes is unknown. The material sequenced was cultured PBMCs, taken from culture after CMV antigen stimulation. The receptor was derived from a human donor in good health (CMV status not recorded). Some clones in this sample may be carry-over from other donors' samples. The chain carries TRBV6-6 and TRBJ2-7; 11 nucleotides match TRBD2. CDR3 region: CASSVWAGGIAGGTYEQYF. Written as DNA, the CDR3 is TGTGCCAGCAGTGTGTGGGCAGGGGGCATAGCGGGAGGGACCTACGAGCAGTACTTC.